Here is one T cell receptor (beta chain) with its context. CDR1 is SGHTA, CDR2 FQGNSA, per germline. Losses at the gene ends were 6 bases for V and 3 bases for J; bases not matched to a gene: 2. This CDR3 is 14 amino acids long. These data come from a study of blood T cell repertoires in COVID-19. Clinical history reported by participants formed the basis on which cohorts were assigned. Profiled with immunoSEQ multiplex PCR; TCRdb holds only in-frame clones, not every one. The sample consists of some 200,000 clones, roughly 87% of them appearing once. The V call is TRBV7-2, the J call TRBJ2-1, with 10 bases that match TRBD2. Source material: PBMCs or T cells enriched from blood (not recorded which). The receptor comes from a man aged 18 to 30 with acute COVID-19. The CDR3 spells CASRPSGSYNEQFF. CDR3 nucleotide sequence: TGTGCCAGCAGGCCTAGCGGGAGCTACAATGAGCAGTTCTTC. Looking up the rest from reference TRBV7-2 and TRBJ2-1 gives the full variable domain: GAGVSQSPSNKVTEKGKDVELRCDPISGHTALYWYRQSLGQGLEFLIYFQGNSAPDKSGLPSDRFSAERTGGSVSTLTIQRTQQEDSAVYLCASRPSGSYNEQFFGPGTRLTVL.